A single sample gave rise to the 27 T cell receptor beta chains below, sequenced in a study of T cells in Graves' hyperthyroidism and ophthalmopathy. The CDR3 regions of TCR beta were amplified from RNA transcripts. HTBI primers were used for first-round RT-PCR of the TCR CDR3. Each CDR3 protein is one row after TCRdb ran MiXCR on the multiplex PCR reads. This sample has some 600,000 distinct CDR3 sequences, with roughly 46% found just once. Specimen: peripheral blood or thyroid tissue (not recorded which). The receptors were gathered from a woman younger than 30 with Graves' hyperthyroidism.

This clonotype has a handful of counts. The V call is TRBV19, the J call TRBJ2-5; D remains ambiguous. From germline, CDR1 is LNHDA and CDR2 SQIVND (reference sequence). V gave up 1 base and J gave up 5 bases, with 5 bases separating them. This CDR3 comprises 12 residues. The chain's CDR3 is CASSIGRETQYF. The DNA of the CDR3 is TGTGCCAGTAGTATAGGACGCGAGACCCAGTACTTC.

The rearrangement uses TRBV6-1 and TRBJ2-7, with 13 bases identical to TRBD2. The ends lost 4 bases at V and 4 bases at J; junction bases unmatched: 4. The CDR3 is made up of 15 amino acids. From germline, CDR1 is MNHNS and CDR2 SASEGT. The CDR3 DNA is TGTGCCAGCAGTGCAGGACTAGCGGGAGAGTACGAGCAGTACTTC. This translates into CASSAGLAGEYEQYF.

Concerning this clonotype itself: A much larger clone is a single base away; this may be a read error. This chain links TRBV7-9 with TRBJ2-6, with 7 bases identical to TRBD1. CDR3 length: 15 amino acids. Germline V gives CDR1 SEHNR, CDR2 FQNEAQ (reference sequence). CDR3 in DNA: TGTGCCAGCAGCTTAACAGGGGACGGGGCCAACGTCCTGCCTTTC. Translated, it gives CASSLTGDGANVLPF.

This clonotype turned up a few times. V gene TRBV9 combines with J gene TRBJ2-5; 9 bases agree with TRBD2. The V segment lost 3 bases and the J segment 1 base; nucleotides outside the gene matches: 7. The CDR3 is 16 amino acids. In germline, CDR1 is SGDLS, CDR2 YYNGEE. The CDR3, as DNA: TGTGCCAGCAGCGAACTAGCGGGCGTGATCCAAGAGACCCAGTACTTC. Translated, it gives CASSELAGVIQETQYF.

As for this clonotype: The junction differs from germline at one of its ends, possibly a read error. The CDR3 protein is CASSYTTGYGCTF. CDR3 bases: TGTGCCAGCAGCTATACGACAGGCTATGGCTGCACCTTC. The V call is TRBV7-3, the J call TRBJ1-2, with D possibly being TRBD1 (6 bases). Per the germline V gene, CDR1 is SGHTA and CDR2 is FQGTGA. CDR3 length: 13 amino acids. Full variable domain (rest looked up from reference TRBV7-3 and TRBJ1-2): GAGVSQTPSNKVTEKGKYVELRCDPISGHTALYWYRQSLGQGPEFLIYFQGTGAADDSGLPNDRFFAVRPEGSVSTLKIQRTERGDSAVYLCASSYTTGYGCTFGSGTRLTVV.

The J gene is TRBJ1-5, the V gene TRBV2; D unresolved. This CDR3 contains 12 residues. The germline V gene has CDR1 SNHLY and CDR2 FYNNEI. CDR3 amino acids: CASPSSNQPQHF. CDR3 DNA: TGTGCTAGCCCAAGTAGCAATCAGCCCCAGCATTTT.

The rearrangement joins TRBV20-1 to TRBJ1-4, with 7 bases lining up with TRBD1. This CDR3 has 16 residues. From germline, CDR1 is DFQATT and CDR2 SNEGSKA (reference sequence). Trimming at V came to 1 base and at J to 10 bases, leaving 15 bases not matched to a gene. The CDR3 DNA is TGCAGTGCTAGAGCTCGACAGGGCAGGGGAGACCGAAAACTGTTTTTT. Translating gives CSARARQGRGDRKLFF.

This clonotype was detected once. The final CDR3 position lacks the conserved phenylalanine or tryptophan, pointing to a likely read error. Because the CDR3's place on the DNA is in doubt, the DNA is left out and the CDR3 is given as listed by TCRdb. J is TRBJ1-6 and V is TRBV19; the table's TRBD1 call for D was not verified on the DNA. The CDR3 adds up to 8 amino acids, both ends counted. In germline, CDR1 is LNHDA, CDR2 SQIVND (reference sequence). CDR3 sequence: CASTPPGR.

The CDR3 sequence is CASSESRGKGNTEAFF. CDR3 in DNA: TGTGCCAGCAGTGAATCGCGGGGAAAGGGGAACACTGAAGCTTTCTTT. The chain joins TRBV25-1 to TRBJ1-1; D gene uncertain. V was cut by 1 base and J by 1 base, with 13 bases left in between. CDR1 is MGHDK and CDR2 is SYGVNS in the germline V gene. The CDR3 runs to 16 residues. The full variable domain, with the rest looked up from reference TRBV25-1 and TRBJ1-1, is EADIYQTPRYLVIGTGKKITLECSQTMGHDKMYWYQQDPGMELHLIHYSYGVNSTEKGDLSSESTVSRIRTEHFPLTLESARPSHTSQYLCASSESRGKGNTEAFFGQGTRLTVV.

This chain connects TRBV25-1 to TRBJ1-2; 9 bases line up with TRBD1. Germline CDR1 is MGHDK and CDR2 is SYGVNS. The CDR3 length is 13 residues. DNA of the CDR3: TGTGCTAGGCAGTCGGGACAGGGATTTGGCTACACCTTC. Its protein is CARQSGQGFGYTF.

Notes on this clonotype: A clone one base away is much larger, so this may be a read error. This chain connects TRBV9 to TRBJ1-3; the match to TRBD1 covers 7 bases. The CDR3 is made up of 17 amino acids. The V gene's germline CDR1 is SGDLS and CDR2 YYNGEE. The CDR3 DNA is TGTGCCAGCAGCACAACAGGGGCCACGACATCTGGAAGCACCATATATTTT. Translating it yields CASSTTGATTSGSTIYF.

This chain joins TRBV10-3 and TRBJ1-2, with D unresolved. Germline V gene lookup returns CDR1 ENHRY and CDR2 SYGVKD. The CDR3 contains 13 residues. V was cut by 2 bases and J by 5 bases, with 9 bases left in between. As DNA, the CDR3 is TGTGCCATCAGTGAGGGGCAGGTGTATGGCTACACCTTC. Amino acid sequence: CAISEGQVYGYTF.

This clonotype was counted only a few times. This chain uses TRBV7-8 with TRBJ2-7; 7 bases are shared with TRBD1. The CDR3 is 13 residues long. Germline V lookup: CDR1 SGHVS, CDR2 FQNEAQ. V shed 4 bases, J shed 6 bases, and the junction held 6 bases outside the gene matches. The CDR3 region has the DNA TGTGCCAGCAGCTCCCTAGAGGGGGCCGAGCAGTACTTC. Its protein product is CASSSLEGAEQYF.

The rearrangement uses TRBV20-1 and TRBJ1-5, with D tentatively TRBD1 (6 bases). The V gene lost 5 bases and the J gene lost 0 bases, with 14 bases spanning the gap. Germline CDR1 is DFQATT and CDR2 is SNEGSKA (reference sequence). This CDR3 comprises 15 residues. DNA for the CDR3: TGCAGTGCTCAGGGGAGGACATATAGCAATCAGCCCCAGCATTTT. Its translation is CSAQGRTYSNQPQHF.

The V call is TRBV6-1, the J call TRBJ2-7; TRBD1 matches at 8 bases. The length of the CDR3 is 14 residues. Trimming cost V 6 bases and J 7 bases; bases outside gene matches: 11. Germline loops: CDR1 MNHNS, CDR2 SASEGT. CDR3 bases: TGTGCCAGCAGCCTAGACAGGGGCCTCGGGGAGCAGTACTTC. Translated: CASSLDRGLGEQYF.

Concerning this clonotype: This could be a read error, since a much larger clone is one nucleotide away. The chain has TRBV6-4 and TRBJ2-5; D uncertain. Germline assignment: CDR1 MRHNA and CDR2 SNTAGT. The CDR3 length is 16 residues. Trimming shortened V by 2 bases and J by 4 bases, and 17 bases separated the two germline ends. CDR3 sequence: CASSDLEVVRGETQYF. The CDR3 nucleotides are TGTGCCAGCAGTGACCTCGAGGTGGTCCGAGGAGAGACCCAGTACTTC.

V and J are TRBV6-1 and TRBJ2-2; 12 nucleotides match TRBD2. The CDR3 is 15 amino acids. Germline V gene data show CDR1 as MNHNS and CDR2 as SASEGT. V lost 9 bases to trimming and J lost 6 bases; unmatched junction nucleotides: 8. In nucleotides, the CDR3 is TGTGCCAGGGAACTGACTAGCGGGAGTCCCGGGGAGCTGTTTTTT. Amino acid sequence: CARELTSGSPGELFF.

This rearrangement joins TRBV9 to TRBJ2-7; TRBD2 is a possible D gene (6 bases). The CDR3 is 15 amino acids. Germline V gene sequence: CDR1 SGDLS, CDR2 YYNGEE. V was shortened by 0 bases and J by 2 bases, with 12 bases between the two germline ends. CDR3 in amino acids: CASSVGSSGTYEQYF. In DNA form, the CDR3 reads TGTGCCAGCAGCGTAGGGAGTAGCGGCACCTACGAGCAGTACTTC. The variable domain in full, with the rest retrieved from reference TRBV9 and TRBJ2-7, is DSGVTQTPKHLITATGQRVTLRCSPRSGDLSVYWYQQSLDQGLQFLIQYYNGEERAKGNILERFSAQQFPDLHSELNLSSLELGDSALYFCASSVGSSGTYEQYFGPGTRLTVT.

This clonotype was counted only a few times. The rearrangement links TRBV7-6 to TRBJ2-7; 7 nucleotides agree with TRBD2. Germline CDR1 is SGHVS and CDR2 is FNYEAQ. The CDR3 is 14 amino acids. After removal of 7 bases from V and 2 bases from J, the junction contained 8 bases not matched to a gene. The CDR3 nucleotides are TGTGCCAGCACCCCGGGAGGATCCACCTACGAGCAGTACTTC. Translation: CASTPGGSTYEQYF.

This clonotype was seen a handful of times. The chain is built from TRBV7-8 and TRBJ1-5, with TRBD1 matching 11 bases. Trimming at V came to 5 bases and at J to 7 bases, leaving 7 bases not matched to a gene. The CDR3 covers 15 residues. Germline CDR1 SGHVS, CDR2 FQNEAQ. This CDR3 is CASSPDRGQGQPQHF. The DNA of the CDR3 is TGTGCCAGCAGCCCGGACAGGGGGCAAGGACAGCCCCAGCATTTT. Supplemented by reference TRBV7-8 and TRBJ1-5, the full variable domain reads GAGVSQSPRYKVAKRGQDVALRCDPISGHVSLFWYQQALGQGPEFLTYFQNEAQLDKSGLPSDRFFAERPEGSVSTLKIQRTQQEDSAVYLCASSPDRGQGQPQHFGDGTRLSIL.

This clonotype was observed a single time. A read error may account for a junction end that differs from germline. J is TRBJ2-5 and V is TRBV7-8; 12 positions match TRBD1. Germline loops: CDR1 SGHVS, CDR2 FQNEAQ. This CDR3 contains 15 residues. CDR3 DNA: TGTGCCAGCAGTACCCGGGACAGGGGGCCAGAGGCCCAGTACTTC. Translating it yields CASSTRDRGPEAQYF.

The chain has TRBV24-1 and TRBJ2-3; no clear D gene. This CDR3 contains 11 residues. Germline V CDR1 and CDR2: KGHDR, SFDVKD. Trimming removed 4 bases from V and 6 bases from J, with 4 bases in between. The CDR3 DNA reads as TGTGCCACCAGTGACAGTGATACGCAGTATTTT. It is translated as CATSDSDTQYF.

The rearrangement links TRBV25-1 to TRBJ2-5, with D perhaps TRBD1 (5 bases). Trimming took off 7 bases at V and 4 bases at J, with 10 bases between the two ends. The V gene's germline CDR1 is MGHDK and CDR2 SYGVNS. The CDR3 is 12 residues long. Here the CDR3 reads CASMGPGETQYF. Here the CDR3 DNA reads TGTGCCAGCATGGGGCCGGGAGAGACCCAGTACTTC.

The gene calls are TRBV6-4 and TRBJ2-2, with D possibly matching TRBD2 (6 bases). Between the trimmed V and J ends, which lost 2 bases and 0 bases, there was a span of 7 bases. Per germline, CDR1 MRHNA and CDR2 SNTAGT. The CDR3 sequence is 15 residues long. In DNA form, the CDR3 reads TGTGCCAGCAGTGACGGGGGGACGAACACCGGGGAGCTGTTTTTT. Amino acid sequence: CASSDGGTNTGELFF.

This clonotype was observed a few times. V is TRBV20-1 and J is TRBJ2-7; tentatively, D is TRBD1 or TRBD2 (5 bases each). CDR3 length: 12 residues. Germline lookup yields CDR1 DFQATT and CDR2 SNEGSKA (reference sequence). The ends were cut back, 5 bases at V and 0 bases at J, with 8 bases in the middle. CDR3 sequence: CSAPGTSYEQYF. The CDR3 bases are TGCAGTGCTCCCGGGACCTCCTACGAGCAGTACTTC.

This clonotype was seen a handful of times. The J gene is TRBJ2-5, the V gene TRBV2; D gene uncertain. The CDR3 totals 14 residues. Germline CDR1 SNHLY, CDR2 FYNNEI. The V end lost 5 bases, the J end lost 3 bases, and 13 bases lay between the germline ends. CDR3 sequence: CASSKTDGKETQYF. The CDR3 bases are TGTGCCAGCAGTAAAACGGACGGAAAAGAGACCCAGTACTTC.

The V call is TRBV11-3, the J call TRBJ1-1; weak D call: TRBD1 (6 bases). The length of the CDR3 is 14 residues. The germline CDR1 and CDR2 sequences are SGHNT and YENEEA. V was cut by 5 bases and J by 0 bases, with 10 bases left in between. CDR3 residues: CASSPQGMNTEAFF. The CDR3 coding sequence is TGTGCCAGCAGCCCACAGGGAATGAACACTGAAGCTTTCTTT.